This T cell receptor beta chain came from a study of CXCR3-negative and CXCR3-positive naive CD8 T cells. TRB cDNA was prepared as libraries by UMI-labeled 5' RACE. TCRdb re-called the 5' RACE reads; every CDR3 protein appears as one record, without DNA. The sample includes over 100,000 distinct CDR3 sequences. CDR3 length: 17 residues. The V and J genes are TRBV12-3 or TRBV12-4 and TRBJ2-7; TCRdb's D gene call, TRBD1, goes unchecked for lack of DNA. The clonotype was recovered from a human donor in good health. Some clones in this sample may be carry-over from other donors' samples. Material for sequencing was naive CXCR3- CD8+ T cells from blood. The subset: CD45RO-CCR7+CD27+CD95- naive CD8+ T cells lacking CXCR3 (TNR3-). CDR3 sequence: CASSFSQDRGPSYEQYF.